The 22 T cell receptor beta chains in this list originate from one sample, sequenced in a study of control samples from healthy donors and cancer patients. Sequenced by immunoSEQ multiplex PCR; TCRdb stores in-frame clones only, minus some. This sample has about 71,000 clones, with 85% to 90% found just once. Sequencing was done on a sample of PBMCs. The receptors shown here come from a man aged 55 to 70 with lung cancer.

The J gene is TRBJ1-2, the V gene TRBV3-1 (or the pseudogene TRBV3-2); D is uncertain. Trimming took 4 bases from V and 4 from J, leaving 10 bases between them. The CDR3 has 13 amino acids. Germline V gene lookup returns CDR1 LGHDT and CDR2 YNNKEL (reference sequence). The DNA for the CDR3 is TGTGCCAGCAGCCGGAAGGACTTCTATGGCTACACCTTC. It specifies CASSRKDFYGYTF.

The chain links TRBV9 to TRBJ2-2; D is unclear. The CDR3 spans 13 residues. V was shortened by 3 bases and J by 7 bases, with 10 bases between the two germline ends. Germline loops: CDR1 SGDLS, CDR2 YYNGEE. The CDR3 DNA follows: TGTGCCAGCAGCGGAGGTAATGGCGGGGAGCTGTTTTTT. It is translated as CASSGGNGGELFF.

This chain connects TRBV18 to TRBJ2-1, with a weak D call TRBD1 (7 bases). This CDR3 comprises 16 residues. CDR1 is KGHSH and CDR2 is LQKENI in the germline V gene. Trimming pared 2 bases from V and 6 bases from J, leaving 17 bases between. CDR3 sequence: CASSPSQGNGGNEQFF. In DNA form, the CDR3 reads TGTGCCAGCTCACCATCACAGGGGAACGGGGGCAATGAGCAGTTCTTC.

CDR3 coding DNA: TGTGCCAGCTCACTCCTCAATACTGGACCAGGCCAATCACCCCTCCACTTT. Translated, it gives CASSLLNTGPGQSPLHF. The chain employs TRBV18 and TRBJ1-6, with D unresolved. Germline V gives CDR1 KGHSH, CDR2 LQKENI. V was clipped by 4 bases and J by 10 bases, with 23 bases between them. The CDR3 has 17 amino acids.

The rearrangement uses TRBV3-1 (or the pseudogene TRBV3-2) and TRBJ1-1; D gene unclear. Looked up from germline, CDR1 is LGHDT and CDR2 is YNNKEL (reference sequence). The V end lost 4 bases, the J end lost 3 bases, and 12 bases lay between the germline ends. CDR3 length: 14 amino acids. The CDR3 nucleotides are TGTGCCAGCAGCCGTTCGGGGAGGGACACTGAAGCTTTCTTT. The encoded protein is CASSRSGRDTEAFF.

V usage is TRBV18 and J usage is TRBJ1-2; D is uncertain. CDR1 is KGHSH, CDR2 LQKENI, per germline. The CDR3 spans 15 residues. Trimming removed 3 bases at V and 4 bases at J, with 15 bases between. CDR3 loop: CASSPETGSSYGYTF. The CDR3 nucleotides read TGTGCCAGCTCACCCGAGACCGGATCCTCCTATGGCTACACCTTC.

This clone was counted between two and nine times. In nucleotides, the CDR3 is TGTGCCAGCAGCGTCGAGACAGGGGACGTCAACTATGGCTACACCTTC. This codes for CASSVETGDVNYGYTF. The chain is built from TRBV9 and TRBJ1-2; 8 bases line up with TRBD1. Germline-derived CDR1 and CDR2 are SGDLS and YYNGEE. The CDR3 sequence is 16 residues long. V was pared by 2 bases and J by 2 bases, with 8 bases of the junction left unmatched.

The V gene is TRBV6-5, the J gene TRBJ2-1, with D perhaps TRBD2 (6 bases). CDR1 is MNHEY, CDR2 SVGAGI, per germline. The CDR3 is 14 residues long. V lost 6 bases and J lost 7, with 16 bases in between. As DNA, the CDR3 is TGTGCCAGCAGCCCCTACGCAGGGAGGAATGAGCAGTTCTTC. Protein sequence: CASSPYAGRNEQFF.

The chain carries TRBV14 and TRBJ2-1; 8 positions agree with TRBD1. The CDR3 length is 16 residues. From germline, CDR1 is SGHDN and CDR2 FVKESK. V lost 4 bases, J lost 4 bases, and 9 bases stayed unmatched. CDR3 in DNA: TGTGCCAGCAGCCTACGCCCGGGACAGGCTTACAATGAGCAGTTCTTC. It encodes CASSLRPGQAYNEQFF.

V and J are TRBV6-1 and TRBJ2-5, with 9 bases identical to TRBD1. CDR1 is MNHNS, CDR2 SASEGT, per germline. The CDR3 consists of 14 residues. V was clipped by 3 bases and J by 5 bases; unmatched bases: 4. The CDR3: CASSEDRGRETQYF. For the CDR3, the DNA is TGTGCCAGCAGTGAGGACAGGGGTCGGGAGACCCAGTACTTC.

The J gene is TRBJ2-5, the V gene TRBV11-2, with TRBD2 matching over 15 bases. Germline CDR1 SGHAT, CDR2 FQNNGV. The CDR3 is 16 residues long. J lost 4 bases, V lost 8 bases, and 8 bases had no gene match. The CDR3 sequence is CASQRTSGGAGETQYF. The CDR3 DNA sequence: TGTGCCAGCCAACGGACTAGCGGGGGGGCAGGAGAGACCCAGTACTTC.

The chain employs TRBV25-1 and TRBJ2-7; TRBD1 matches at 7 bases. V gave up 3 bases and J gave up 2 bases; unmatched junction bases: 10. The CDR3 extends over 16 amino acids. CDR1 is MGHDK and CDR2 is SYGVNS in the germline V gene. The CDR3 DNA sequence: TGTGCCAGCAGTGAGGGGTGGGACAGCGTCCCCTACGAGCAGTACTTC. Encoded protein: CASSEGWDSVPYEQYF.

The genes are TRBV5-1 and TRBJ1-3; 11 nucleotides line up with TRBD1. The ends lost 3 bases at V and 4 bases at J; junction bases unmatched: 6. Germline lookup yields CDR1 SGHRS and CDR2 YFSETQ. The CDR3 is made up of 16 amino acids. This CDR3 is CASSSGQGASGNTIYF. DNA for the CDR3: TGCGCCAGCAGCTCCGGACAGGGGGCGTCAGGAAACACCATATATTTT.

The gene calls are TRBV3-1 (or the pseudogene TRBV3-2) and TRBJ2-1, with D unclear. The V gene lost 0 bases and the J gene lost 0 bases, with 9 bases spanning the gap. The CDR3 is 16 residues long. Germline loops: CDR1 LGHDT, CDR2 YNNKEL (reference sequence). CDR3 sequence reads: CASSQDLPLSYNEQFF. CDR3 nucleotides: TGTGCCAGCAGCCAAGATTTACCCCTCTCCTACAATGAGCAGTTCTTC.

This sequence joins TRBV7-3 and TRBJ1-1, with a tentative D call TRBD1 (6 bases). Trimming removed 5 bases at V and 3 bases at J, with 10 bases between. Germline loops: CDR1 SGHTA, CDR2 FQGTGA. The CDR3 runs to 13 residues. Here the CDR3 DNA reads TGTGCCAGCAGCGTAAGGGGGGACACTGAAGCTTTCTTT. Its protein is CASSVRGDTEAFF.

This clone was seen just once. The CDR3 DNA is TGCGCCAGCACCCCTGGCGGGGGGATCTACGAGCAGTACTTC. Amino acid sequence: CASTPGGGIYEQYF. This chain links TRBV5-1 with TRBJ2-7, with 8 bases identical to TRBD2. From germline, CDR1 is SGHRS and CDR2 YFSETQ. Trimming took 6 bases from V and 3 from J; bases not matched to a gene: 8. This CDR3 has 14 residues.

The chain employs TRBV5-1 and TRBJ2-5; 8 bases are a match to TRBD1. CDR3 length: 15 residues. The trim removed 2 bases at V and 5 bases at J, leaving 8 bases unmatched. Germline V gene data show CDR1 as SGHRS and CDR2 as YFSETQ. Here the CDR3 DNA reads TGCGCCAGCAGCTTATACGGACAGGGTGAGGAGACCCAGTACTTC. It is translated as CASSLYGQGEETQYF.

V usage is TRBV11-2 and J usage is TRBJ1-1; D is perhaps TRBD1 (5 bases). Trimming cost V 5 bases and J 2 bases, with 15 bases left between them. The CDR3 extends over 15 amino acids. Germline assignment: CDR1 SGHAT and CDR2 FQNNGV. Here the CDR3 reads CASSLPTAANTEAFF. CDR3 bases: TGTGCCAGCAGCCTTCCGACAGCCGCCAACACTGAAGCTTTCTTT.

The gene calls are TRBV9 and TRBJ2-2; weak D call: TRBD1 (5 bases). Trimming pared 0 bases from V and 0 bases from J, leaving 9 bases between. Germline-derived CDR1 and CDR2 are SGDLS and YYNGEE. This CDR3 comprises 16 residues. CDR3: CASSVGGRANTGELFF. CDR3 nucleotides: TGTGCCAGCAGCGTAGGGGGCAGGGCGAACACCGGGGAGCTGTTTTTT.

The rearrangement uses TRBV2 and TRBJ2-6; D gene uncertain. V gave up 2 bases and J gave up 0 bases, with 8 bases separating them. The CDR3 extends over 16 amino acids. The V gene's germline CDR1 is SNHLY and CDR2 FYNNEI. The CDR3 here is CASSEFPNSGANVLTF. The CDR3 region has the DNA TGTGCCAGCAGTGAATTCCCGAACTCTGGGGCCAACGTCCTGACTTTC.

The chain has TRBV7-9 and TRBJ2-5; no reliable D call. CDR1 is SEHNR and CDR2 is FQNEAQ in the germline V gene (reference sequence). Trimming pared 5 bases from V and 3 bases from J, leaving 4 bases between. This CDR3 has 11 residues. The CDR3 coding sequence is TGTGCCAGCAGCGTCGAAGAGACCCAGTACTTC. Protein sequence: CASSVEETQYF. Full variable domain (outside the CDR3, taken from reference TRBV7-9 and TRBJ2-5): DTGVSQNPRHKITKRGQNVTFRCDPISEHNRLYWYRQTLGQGPEFLTYFQNEAQLEKSRLLSDRFSAERPKGSFSTLEIQRTEQGDSAMYLCASSVEETQYFGPGTRLLVL.

This chain connects TRBV11-3 to TRBJ2-7, with D perhaps assigned TRBD1 or TRBD2 (5 bases each). Trimming pared 5 bases from V and 3 bases from J, leaving 14 bases between. Looked up from germline, CDR1 is SGHNT and CDR2 is YENEEA. This CDR3 region has 14 residues. For the CDR3, the DNA is TGTGCCAGCAGCCCGGGACCATGGAACTACGAGCAGTACTTC. Encoded protein: CASSPGPWNYEQYF.